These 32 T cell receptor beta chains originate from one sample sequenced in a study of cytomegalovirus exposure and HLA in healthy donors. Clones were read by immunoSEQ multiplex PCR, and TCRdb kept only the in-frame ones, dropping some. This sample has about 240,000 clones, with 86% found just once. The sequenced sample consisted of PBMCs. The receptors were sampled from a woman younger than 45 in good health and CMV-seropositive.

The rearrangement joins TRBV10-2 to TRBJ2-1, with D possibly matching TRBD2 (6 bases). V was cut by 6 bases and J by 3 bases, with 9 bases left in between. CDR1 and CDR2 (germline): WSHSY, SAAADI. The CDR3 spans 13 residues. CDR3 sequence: CASSLSGYNEQFF. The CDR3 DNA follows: TGCGCCAGCAGCCTTAGCGGCTACAATGAGCAGTTCTTC.

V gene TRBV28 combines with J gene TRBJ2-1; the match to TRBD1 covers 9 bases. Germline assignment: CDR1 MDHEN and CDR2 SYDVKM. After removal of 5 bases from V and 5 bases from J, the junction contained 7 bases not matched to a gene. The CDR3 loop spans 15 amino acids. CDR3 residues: CASSDYRGPHNEQFF. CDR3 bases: TGTGCCAGCAGTGACTACAGGGGGCCACACAATGAGCAGTTCTTC. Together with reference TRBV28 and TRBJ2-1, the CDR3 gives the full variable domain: DVKVTQSSRYLVKRTGEKVFLECVQDMDHENMFWYRQDPGLGLRLIYFSYDVKMKEKGDIPEGYSVSREKKERFSLILESASTNQTSMYLCASSDYRGPHNEQFFGPGTRLTVL.

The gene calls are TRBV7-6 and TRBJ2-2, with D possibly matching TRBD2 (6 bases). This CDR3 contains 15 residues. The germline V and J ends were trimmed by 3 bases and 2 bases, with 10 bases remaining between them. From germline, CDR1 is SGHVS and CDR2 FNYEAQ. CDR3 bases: TGTGCCAGCAGCTTGGCGGGGCTAAACACCGGGGAGCTGTTTTTT. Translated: CASSLAGLNTGELFF.

The chain's CDR3 is CASSLIGAEQYF. The CDR3 region has the DNA TGCGCCAGCAGCTTGATAGGGGCCGAGCAGTACTTC. The V gene is TRBV5-1, the J gene TRBJ2-7; maybe TRBD1 (5 bases). From germline, CDR1 is SGHRS and CDR2 YFSETQ. The germline V and J ends were trimmed by 1 base and 6 bases, with 8 bases remaining between them. CDR3 length: 12 residues. The whole variable domain, remainder taken from reference TRBV5-1 and TRBJ2-7, is KAGVTQTPRYLIKTRGQQVTLSCSPISGHRSVSWYQQTPGQGLQFLFEYFSETQRNKGNFPGRFSGRQFSNSRSEMNVSTLELGDSALYLCASSLIGAEQYFGPGTRLTVT.

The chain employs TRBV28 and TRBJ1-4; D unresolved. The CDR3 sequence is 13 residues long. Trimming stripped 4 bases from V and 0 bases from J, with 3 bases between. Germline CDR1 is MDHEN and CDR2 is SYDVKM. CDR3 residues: CASSSSTNEKLFF. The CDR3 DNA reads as TGTGCCAGCAGTTCATCAACTAATGAAAAACTGTTTTTT.

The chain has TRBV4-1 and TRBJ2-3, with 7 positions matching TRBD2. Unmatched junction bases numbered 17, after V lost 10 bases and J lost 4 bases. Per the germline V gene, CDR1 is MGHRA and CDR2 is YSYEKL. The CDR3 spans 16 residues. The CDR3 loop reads CATTLGGGRGPDTQYF. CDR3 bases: TGCGCCACTACACTGGGCGGGGGACGGGGACCAGATACGCAGTATTTT.

In DNA form, the CDR3 reads TGTGCCAGCAGTTTTTTGAGGGGGCGCGGGAATGAGCAGTTCTTC. Encoded protein: CASSFLRGRGNEQFF. The chain uses TRBV27 and TRBJ2-1; 7 bases line up with TRBD1. The germline gives CDR1 MNHEY, CDR2 SMNVEV (reference sequence). There are 15 residues in the CDR3. The J segment lost 7 bases and the V segment lost 3 bases, leaving 9 bases of the junction unmatched.

Written as DNA, the CDR3 is TGCGCCAGCAGCTTAGGGACTAGCGGCACCGGGGAGCTGTTTTTT. It yields the protein CASSLGTSGTGELFF. The rearrangement joins TRBV5-1 to TRBJ2-2; 11 bases are shared with TRBD2. The CDR3 spans 15 residues. Germline CDR1 and CDR2: SGHRS and YFSETQ. The V segment lost 2 bases and the J segment 4 bases; nucleotides outside the gene matches: 1.

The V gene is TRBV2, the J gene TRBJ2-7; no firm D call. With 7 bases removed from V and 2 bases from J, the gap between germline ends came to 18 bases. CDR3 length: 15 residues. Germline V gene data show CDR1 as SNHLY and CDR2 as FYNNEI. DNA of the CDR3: TGTGCCAGCATCAACACTGGTCGGGTAACCTACGAGCAGTACTTC. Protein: CASINTGRVTYEQYF.

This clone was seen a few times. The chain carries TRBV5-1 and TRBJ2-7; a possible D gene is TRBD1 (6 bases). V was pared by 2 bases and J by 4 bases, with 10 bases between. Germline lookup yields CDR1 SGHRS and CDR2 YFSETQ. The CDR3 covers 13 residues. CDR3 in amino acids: CASSFRDMYEQYF. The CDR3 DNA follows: TGCGCCAGCAGCTTCCGGGACATGTACGAGCAGTACTTC.

This chain's CDR3 is CASSLTQGGFGDTQYF. CDR3 DNA: TGTGCCAGCAGCTTAACACAGGGGGGGTTCGGAGATACGCAGTATTTT. V gene TRBV7-3 combines with J gene TRBJ2-3; tentative D call: TRBD1 (8 bases). There are 16 residues in the CDR3. V lost 0 bases, J lost 5 bases, and 15 bases lay in between. From germline, CDR1 is SGHTA and CDR2 FQGTGA.

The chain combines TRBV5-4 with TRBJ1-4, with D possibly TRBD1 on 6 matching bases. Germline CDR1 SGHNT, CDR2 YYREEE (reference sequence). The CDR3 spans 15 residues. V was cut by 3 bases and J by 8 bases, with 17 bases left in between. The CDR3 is CASSSQGSTGEKLFF. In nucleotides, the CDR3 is TGTGCCAGCAGCTCTCAGGGCTCTACAGGGGAAAAACTGTTTTTT.

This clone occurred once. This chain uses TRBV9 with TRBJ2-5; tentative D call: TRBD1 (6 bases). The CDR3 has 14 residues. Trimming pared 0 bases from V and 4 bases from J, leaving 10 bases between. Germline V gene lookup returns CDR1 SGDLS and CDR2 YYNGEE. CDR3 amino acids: CASSVVARGETQYF. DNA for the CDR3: TGTGCCAGCAGCGTAGTCGCCAGGGGAGAGACCCAGTACTTC.

The CDR3 region has the DNA TGTGCCAGCAGTTTAATCAGGGAGGGAACTGAAGCTTTCTTT. It is translated as CASSLIREGTEAFF. The chain couples TRBV28 to TRBJ1-1, with D maybe TRBD1 (5 bases). Trimming stripped 2 bases from V and 5 bases from J, with 12 bases between. The CDR3 consists of 14 residues. Looked up from germline, CDR1 is MDHEN and CDR2 is SYDVKM. Filled out from reference TRBV28 and TRBJ1-1, the complete variable domain reads DVKVTQSSRYLVKRTGEKVFLECVQDMDHENMFWYRQDPGLGLRLIYFSYDVKMKEKGDIPEGYSVSREKKERFSLILESASTNQTSMYLCASSLIREGTEAFFGQGTRLTVV.

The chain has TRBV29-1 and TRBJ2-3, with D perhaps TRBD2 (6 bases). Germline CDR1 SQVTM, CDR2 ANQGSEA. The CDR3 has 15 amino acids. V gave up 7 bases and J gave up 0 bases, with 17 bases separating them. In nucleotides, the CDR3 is TGCAGCGCCAAGGACTATACCTTAAGCACAGATACGCAGTATTTT. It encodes CSAKDYTLSTDTQYF.

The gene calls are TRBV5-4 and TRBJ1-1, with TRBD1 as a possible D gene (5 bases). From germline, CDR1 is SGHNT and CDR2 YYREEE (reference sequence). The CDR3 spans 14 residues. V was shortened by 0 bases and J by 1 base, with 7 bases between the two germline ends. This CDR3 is CASSLETGNTEAFF. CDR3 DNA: TGTGCCAGCAGCTTGGAAACAGGGAACACTGAAGCTTTCTTT.

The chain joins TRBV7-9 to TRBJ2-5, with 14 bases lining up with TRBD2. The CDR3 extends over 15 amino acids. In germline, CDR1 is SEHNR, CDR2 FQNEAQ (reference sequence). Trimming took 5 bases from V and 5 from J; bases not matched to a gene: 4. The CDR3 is CASSLTSGRGETQYF. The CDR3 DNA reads TGTGCCAGCAGCCTGACTAGCGGGAGGGGTGAGACCCAGTACTTC.

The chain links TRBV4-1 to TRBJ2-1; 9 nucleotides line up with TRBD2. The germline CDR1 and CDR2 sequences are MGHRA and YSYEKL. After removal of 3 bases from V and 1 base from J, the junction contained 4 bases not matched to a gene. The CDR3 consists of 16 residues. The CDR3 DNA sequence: TGCGCCAGCAGCCAGGCCAGCGGGAGGTCCTACAATGAGCAGTTCTTC. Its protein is CASSQASGRSYNEQFF.

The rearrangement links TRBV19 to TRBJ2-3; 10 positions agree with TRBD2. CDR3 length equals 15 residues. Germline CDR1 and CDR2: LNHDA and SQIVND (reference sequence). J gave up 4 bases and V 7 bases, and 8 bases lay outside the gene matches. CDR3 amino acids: CASIEREGPPDTQYF. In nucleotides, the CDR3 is TGTGCCAGTATTGAGCGGGAGGGCCCCCCAGATACGCAGTATTTT.

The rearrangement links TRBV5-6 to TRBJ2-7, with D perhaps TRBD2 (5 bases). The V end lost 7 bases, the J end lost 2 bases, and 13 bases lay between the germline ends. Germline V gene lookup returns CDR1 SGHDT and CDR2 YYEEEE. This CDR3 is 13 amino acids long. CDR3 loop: CASGRLGTYEQYF. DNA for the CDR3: TGTGCCAGCGGGAGACTGGGAACCTACGAGCAGTACTTC.

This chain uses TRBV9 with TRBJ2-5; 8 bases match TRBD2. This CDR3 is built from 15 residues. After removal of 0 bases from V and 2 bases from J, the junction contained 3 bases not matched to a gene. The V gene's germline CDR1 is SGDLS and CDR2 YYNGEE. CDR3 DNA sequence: TGTGCCAGCAGCGTAGGCAGCGGGGGTCAAGAGACCCAGTACTTC. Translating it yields CASSVGSGGQETQYF.

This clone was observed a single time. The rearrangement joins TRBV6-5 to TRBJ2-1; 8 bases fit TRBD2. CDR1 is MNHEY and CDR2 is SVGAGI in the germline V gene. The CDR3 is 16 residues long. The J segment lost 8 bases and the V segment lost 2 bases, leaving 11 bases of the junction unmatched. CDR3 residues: CASSYGAGLETDEQFF. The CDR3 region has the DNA TGTGCCAGCAGTTACGGCGCGGGACTAGAGACCGATGAGCAGTTCTTC.

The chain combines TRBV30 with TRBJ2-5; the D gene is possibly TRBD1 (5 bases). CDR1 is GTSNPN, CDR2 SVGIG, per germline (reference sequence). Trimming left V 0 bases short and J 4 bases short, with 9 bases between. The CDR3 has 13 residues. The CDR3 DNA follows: TGTGCCTGGAGTGTAGGCCAGGGAGAGACCCAGTACTTC. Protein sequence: CAWSVGQGETQYF.

The CDR3 DNA follows: TGTGCCAGCAGCTTCTCTAGCGGGAACTACAATGAGCAGTTCTTC. Protein product: CASSFSSGNYNEQFF. J is TRBJ2-1 and V is TRBV5-4, with 9 bases lining up with TRBD2. The length of the CDR3 is 15 residues. The germline CDR1 and CDR2 sequences are SGHNT and YYREEE (reference sequence). Unmatched junction bases numbered 3, after V lost 2 bases and J lost 3 bases.

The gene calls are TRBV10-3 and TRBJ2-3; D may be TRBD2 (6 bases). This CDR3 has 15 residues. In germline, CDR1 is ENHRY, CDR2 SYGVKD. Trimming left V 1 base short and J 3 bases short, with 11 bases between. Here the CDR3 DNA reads TGTGCCATCAGTGAGTGGTCCGGGAGAACAGATACGCAGTATTTT. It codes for CAISEWSGRTDTQYF.

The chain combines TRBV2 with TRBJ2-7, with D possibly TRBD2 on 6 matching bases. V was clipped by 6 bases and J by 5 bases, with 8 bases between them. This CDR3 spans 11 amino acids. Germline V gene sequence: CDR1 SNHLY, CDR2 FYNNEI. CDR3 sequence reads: CASRDYHEQYF. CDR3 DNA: TGTGCCAGCAGGGACTACCACGAGCAGTACTTC. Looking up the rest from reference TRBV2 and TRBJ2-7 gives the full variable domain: EPEVTQTPSHQVTQMGQEVILRCVPISNHLYFYWYRQILGQKVEFLVSFYNNEISEKSEIFDDQFSVERPDGSNFTLKIRSTKLEDSAMYFCASRDYHEQYFGPGTRLTVT.

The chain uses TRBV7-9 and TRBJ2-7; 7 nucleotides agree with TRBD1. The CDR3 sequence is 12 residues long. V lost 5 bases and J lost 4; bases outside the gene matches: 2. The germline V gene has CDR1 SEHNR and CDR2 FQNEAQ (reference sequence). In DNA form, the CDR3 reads TGTGCCAGCAGCCCGACAGGGTACGAGCAGTACTTC. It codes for CASSPTGYEQYF.

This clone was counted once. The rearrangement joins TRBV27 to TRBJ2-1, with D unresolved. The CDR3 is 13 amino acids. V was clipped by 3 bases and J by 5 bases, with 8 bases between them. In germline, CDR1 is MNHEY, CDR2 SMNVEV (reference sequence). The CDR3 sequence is CASSLARNNEQFF. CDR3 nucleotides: TGTGCCAGCAGTTTGGCAAGAAACAATGAGCAGTTCTTC.

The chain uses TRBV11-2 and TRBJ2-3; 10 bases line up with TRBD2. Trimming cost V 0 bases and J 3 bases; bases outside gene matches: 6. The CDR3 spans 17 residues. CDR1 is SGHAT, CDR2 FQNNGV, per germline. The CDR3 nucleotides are TGTGCCAGCAGCTTAGATCTACTAGCGGGAACGACAGATACGCAGTATTTT. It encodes CASSLDLLAGTTDTQYF.

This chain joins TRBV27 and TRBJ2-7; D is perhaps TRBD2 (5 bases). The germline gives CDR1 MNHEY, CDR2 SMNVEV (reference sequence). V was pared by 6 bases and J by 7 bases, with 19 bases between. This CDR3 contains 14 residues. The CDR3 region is CASSPRVDLREQYF. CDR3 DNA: TGTGCCAGCAGCCCGAGGGTAGATCTTAGGGAGCAGTACTTC.

CDR3 DNA sequence: TGTGCCAGCAGGCCTCGGGTGGCTGCGAACACCGGGGAGCTGTTTTTT. Encoded protein: CASRPRVAANTGELFF. The chain employs TRBV7-8 and TRBJ2-2; D call uncertain. The V end lost 6 bases, the J end lost 0 bases, and 14 bases lay between the germline ends. This CDR3 is built from 16 residues. Germline V lookup: CDR1 SGHVS, CDR2 FQNEAQ.

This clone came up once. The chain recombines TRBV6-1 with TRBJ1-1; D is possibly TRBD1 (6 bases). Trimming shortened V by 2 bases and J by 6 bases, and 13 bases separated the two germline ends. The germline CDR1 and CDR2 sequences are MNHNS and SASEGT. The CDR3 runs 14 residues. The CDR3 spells CASSEFRGNAEAFF. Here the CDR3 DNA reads TGTGCCAGCAGTGAATTCAGGGGCAACGCTGAAGCTTTCTTT.